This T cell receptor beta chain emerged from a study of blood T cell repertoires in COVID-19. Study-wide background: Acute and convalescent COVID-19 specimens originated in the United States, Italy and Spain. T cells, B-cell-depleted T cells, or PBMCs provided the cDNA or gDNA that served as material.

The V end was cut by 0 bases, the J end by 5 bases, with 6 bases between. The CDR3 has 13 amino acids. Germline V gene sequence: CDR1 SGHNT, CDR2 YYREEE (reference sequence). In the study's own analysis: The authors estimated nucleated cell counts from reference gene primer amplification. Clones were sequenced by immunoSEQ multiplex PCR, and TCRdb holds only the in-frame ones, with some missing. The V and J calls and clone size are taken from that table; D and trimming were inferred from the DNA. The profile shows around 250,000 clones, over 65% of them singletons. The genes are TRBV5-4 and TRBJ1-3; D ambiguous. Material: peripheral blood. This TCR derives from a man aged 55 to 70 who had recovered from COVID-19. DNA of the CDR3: TGTGCCAGCAGCTTGGAGGAGCGAAACACCATATATTTT. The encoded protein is CASSLEERNTIYF.